A single sample gave rise to the 15 T cell receptor beta chains below, sequenced in a study of blood T cell repertoires in COVID-19 (TCRdb year 2020). Library method: the immunoSEQ multiplex PCR assay. TCRdb's version of the immuneACCESS table is confined to in-frame rearrangements and falls short of the full clone set. An unresolved V gene accounts for under half of the shortfall where checked; the remainder is of unknown origin. The table for this sample lists about 200,000 clones; around nine tenths of them were counted only once. Of the sample, about 0.54% is held by the ten largest clones. The sample taken for sequencing was peripheral blood. The receptors originated from a man aged 50-60 years with acute or convalescent COVID-19.

Only one count was recorded for this clone. The gene calls are TRBV5-5 and TRBJ2-3; D is unresolved. This CDR3 has 12 residues. Trimming cost V 0 bases and J 5 bases, with 4 bases left between them. The germline V gene has CDR1 SGHKS and CDR2 YYEKEE (reference sequence). CDR3 sequence (DNA): TGTGCCAGCAGCTTGGAGAGAGATACGCAGTATTTT. Translating gives CASSLERDTQYF.

This clone has a single count. The V gene is TRBV6-5, the J gene TRBJ2-3; tentatively, D is TRBD2 (7 bases). CDR1 and CDR2 (germline): MNHEY, SVGAGI. This CDR3 has 14 residues. Trimming took off 7 bases at V and 5 bases at J, with 16 bases between the two ends. CDR3 region: CASTPRGAKDTQYF. CDR3 nucleotides: TGTGCCAGCACCCCCCGGGGGGCTAAAGATACGCAGTATTTT.

The V call is TRBV7-9, the J call TRBJ1-1; D ambiguous. In germline, CDR1 is SEHNR, CDR2 FQNEAQ (reference sequence). Trimming left V 1 base short and J 0 bases short, with 12 bases between. This CDR3 spans 16 amino acids. CDR3 sequence: CASSLVGGIMNTEAFF. The CDR3 nucleotides read TGTGCCAGCAGCTTAGTCGGAGGAATCATGAACACTGAAGCTTTCTTT.

This clone occurred once. V gene TRBV28 combines with J gene TRBJ1-1; D possibly corresponds to TRBD1 (6 bases). There are 17 residues in the CDR3. CDR1 and CDR2 from the germline V gene are MDHEN and SYDVKM. V was clipped by 0 bases and J by 2 bases, with 16 bases between them. The CDR3 bases are TGTGCCAGCAGTTTATGGGGCCGAGTGGGGGCCAACACTGAAGCTTTCTTT. The encoded protein is CASSLWGRVGANTEAFF.

The V gene is TRBV5-4, the J gene TRBJ1-2; 7 nucleotides agree with TRBD1. V lost 0 bases to trimming and J lost 6 bases; unmatched junction nucleotides: 8. This CDR3 is built from 15 residues. Germline V CDR1 and CDR2: SGHNT, YYREEE (reference sequence). CDR3 loop: CASSLVRGRSDGYTF. The CDR3 coding sequence is TGTGCCAGCAGCTTGGTAAGGGGGCGCAGCGATGGCTACACCTTC.

V and J are TRBV19 and TRBJ2-5; D may be TRBD2 (5 bases). The CDR3 has 13 amino acids. Germline loops: CDR1 LNHDA, CDR2 SQIVND (reference sequence). V was clipped by 4 bases and J by 2 bases, with 8 bases between them. In nucleotides, the CDR3 is TGTGCCAGTAGTACGGGATCACAAGAGACCCAGTACTTC. Translation gives CASSTGSQETQYF.

This clone appeared a single time. This chain links TRBV6-6 with TRBJ2-7; 9 bases agree with TRBD1. Germline CDR1 MNHNY, CDR2 SVGAGI (reference sequence). V dropped 6 bases and J dropped 1; count of bases not matched to a gene: 7. The CDR3 spans 15 residues. DNA for the CDR3: TGTGCCAGCAGGCCAGGGACAGGGCTGTCCTACGAGCAGTACTTC. Amino acid sequence: CASRPGTGLSYEQYF.

This chain uses TRBV27 with TRBJ2-7; 8 nucleotides line up with TRBD1. This CDR3 region has 14 residues. V shed 4 bases and J 4 bases; nucleotides not matched to a gene: 6. CDR1 MNHEY and CDR2 SMNVEV come from the germline V gene (reference sequence). The CDR3 DNA follows: TGTGCCAGCAGTTCGGGACAGGTTGAGTACGAGCAGTACTTC. Protein sequence: CASSSGQVEYEQYF.

The V call is TRBV2, the J call TRBJ1-5, with TRBD1 matching over 7 bases. V lost 8 bases to trimming and J lost 4 bases; unmatched junction nucleotides: 8. The length of the CDR3 is 14 residues. Germline V gene data show CDR1 as SNHLY and CDR2 as FYNNEI. CDR3 region: CASANRGGNQPQHF. CDR3 DNA: TGTGCCAGCGCGAACAGGGGTGGAAATCAGCCCCAGCATTTT.

The DNA for the CDR3 is TGTGCCAGCAGTTACATCACAGGGGGCAATCAGCCCCAGCATTTT. Its translation: CASSYITGGNQPQHF. The V gene is TRBV6-6, the J gene TRBJ1-5, with 7 bases aligning to TRBD1. The trim removed 2 bases at V and 2 bases at J, leaving 3 bases unmatched. The CDR3 runs to 15 residues. CDR1 is MNHNY, CDR2 SVGAGI, per germline (reference sequence).

The CDR3: CASSQDYGTNYGYTF. CDR3 nucleotides: TGTGCCAGCAGCCAAGACTACGGGACTAACTATGGCTACACCTTC. V usage is TRBV3-1 (or the pseudogene TRBV3-2) and J usage is TRBJ1-2; D is unclear. CDR1 LGHDT and CDR2 YNNKEL come from the germline V gene (reference sequence). The length of the CDR3 is 15 residues. V lost 0 bases and J lost 0, with 8 bases in between.

The gene calls are TRBV19 and TRBJ1-1, with D possibly matching TRBD1 (5 bases). Trimming stripped 5 bases from V and 1 base from J, with 26 bases between. The CDR3 spans 19 residues. Germline assignment: CDR1 LNHDA and CDR2 SQIVND (reference sequence). Here the CDR3 DNA reads TGTGCCAGTAGTTTGACAGTTTCTCAGGTGGTTCTGGGGAACACTGAAGCTTTCTTT. The encoded protein is CASSLTVSQVVLGNTEAFF.

The chain links TRBV7-9 to TRBJ1-6; 10 positions agree with TRBD1. J gave up 4 bases and V 5 bases, and 8 bases lay outside the gene matches. The CDR3 contains 17 residues. Germline-derived CDR1 and CDR2 are SEHNR and FQNEAQ (reference sequence). The CDR3, as DNA: TGTGCCAGCAGCCCAAAAGGGGACAGGGGTTATAATTCACCCCTCCACTTT. Protein product: CASSPKGDRGYNSPLHF.

A few counts support this clone. The V gene is TRBV7-9, the J gene TRBJ1-3, with a tentative D call TRBD1 (5 bases). Germline V gene data show CDR1 as SEHNR and CDR2 as FQNEAQ (reference sequence). This CDR3 has 17 residues. V was clipped by 6 bases and J by 4 bases, with 22 bases between them. CDR3 bases: TGTGCCAGCAGTCCTCCATCAGGGACTGAAGGGGGAAACACCATATATTTT. This translates into CASSPPSGTEGGNTIYF.

This chain connects TRBV11-2 to TRBJ1-4; D is undetermined. Germline CDR1 reads SGHAT; CDR2 reads FQNNGV. The CDR3 has 15 residues. Trimming removed 2 bases at V and 8 bases at J, with 15 bases between. CDR3 sequence reads: CASSLTQELREKLFF. CDR3 DNA sequence: TGTGCCAGCAGCTTAACCCAGGAACTTCGGGAAAAACTGTTTTTT.